This record looks at one T cell receptor (beta chain) sequence and its context. Per the study methods: Amplification of reference gene primers was used by the study to estimate nucleated cell counts. The repertoire was sequenced with immunoSEQ multiplex PCR; TCRdb's copy has only in-frame clones and lacks some. Clone size and V and J calls were adopted from that table, with D and trimming inferred from the DNA. The sample includes approximately 85,000 clones, 86% of them seen just once. This record belongs to a study of blood T cell repertoires in COVID-19. Study information: Samples taken during acute and convalescent COVID-19 were collected in the United States, Italy and Spain. Sources were T cells, B-cell-depleted T cells, or PBMCs; the material itself was cDNA or gDNA.

The CDR3 contains 13 residues. V dropped 4 bases and J dropped 9; count of bases not matched to a gene: 7. The germline gives CDR1 MNHEY, CDR2 SVGAGI. The TCR comes from a man aged 50-60 years with active or convalescent COVID-19. Sequenced: peripheral blood. V gene TRBV6-5 combines with J gene TRBJ2-3; the match to TRBD1 covers 7 bases. This CDR3 reads CASSSTGAGTQYF. The CDR3 coding sequence is TGTGCCAGCAGTTCCACAGGGGCTGGAACGCAGTATTTT.